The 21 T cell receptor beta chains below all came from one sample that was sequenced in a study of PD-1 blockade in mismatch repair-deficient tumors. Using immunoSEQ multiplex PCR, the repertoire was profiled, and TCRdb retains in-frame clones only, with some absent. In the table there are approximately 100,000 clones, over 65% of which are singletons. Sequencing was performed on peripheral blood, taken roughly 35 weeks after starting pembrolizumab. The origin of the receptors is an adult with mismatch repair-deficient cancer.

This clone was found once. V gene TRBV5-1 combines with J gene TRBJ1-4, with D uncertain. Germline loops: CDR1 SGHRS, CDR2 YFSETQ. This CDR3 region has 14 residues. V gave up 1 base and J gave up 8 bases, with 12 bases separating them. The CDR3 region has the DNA TGCGCCAGCAGCTTGCGCGGTCCTAGCGAAAAACTGTTTTTT. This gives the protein CASSLRGPSEKLFF.

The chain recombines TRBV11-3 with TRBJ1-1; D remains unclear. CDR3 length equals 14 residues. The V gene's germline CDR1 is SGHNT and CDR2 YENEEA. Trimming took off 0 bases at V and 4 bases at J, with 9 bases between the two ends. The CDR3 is CASSLEGFRTEAFF. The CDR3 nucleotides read TGTGCCAGCAGCTTAGAGGGGTTTCGCACTGAAGCTTTCTTT.

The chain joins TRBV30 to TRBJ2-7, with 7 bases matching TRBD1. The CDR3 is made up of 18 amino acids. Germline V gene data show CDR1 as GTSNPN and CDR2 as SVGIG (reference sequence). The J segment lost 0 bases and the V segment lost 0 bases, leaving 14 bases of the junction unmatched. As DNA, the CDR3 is TGTGCCTGGAGTGTACAGAACCCTAGGACAGGACTCTCCTACGAGCAGTACTTC. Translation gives CAWSVQNPRTGLSYEQYF.

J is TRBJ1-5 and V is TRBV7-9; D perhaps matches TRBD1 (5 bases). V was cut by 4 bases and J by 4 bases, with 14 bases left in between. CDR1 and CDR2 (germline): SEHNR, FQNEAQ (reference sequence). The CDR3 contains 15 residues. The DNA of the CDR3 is TGTGCCAGCAGCTGGGCAGGGAAGGAAAATCAGCCCCAGCATTTT. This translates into CASSWAGKENQPQHF.

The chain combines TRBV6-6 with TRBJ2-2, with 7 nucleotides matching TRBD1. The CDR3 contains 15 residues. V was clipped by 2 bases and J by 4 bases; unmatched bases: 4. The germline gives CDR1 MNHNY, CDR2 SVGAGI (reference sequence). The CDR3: CASSYGAGGTGELFF. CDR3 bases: TGTGCCAGCAGTTACGGTGCAGGGGGCACCGGGGAGCTGTTTTTT.

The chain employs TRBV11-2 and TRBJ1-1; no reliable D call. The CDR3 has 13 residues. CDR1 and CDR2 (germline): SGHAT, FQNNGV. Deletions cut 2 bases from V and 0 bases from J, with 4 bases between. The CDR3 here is CASSLRVNTEAFF. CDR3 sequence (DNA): TGTGCCAGCAGCTTAAGAGTGAACACTGAAGCTTTCTTT.

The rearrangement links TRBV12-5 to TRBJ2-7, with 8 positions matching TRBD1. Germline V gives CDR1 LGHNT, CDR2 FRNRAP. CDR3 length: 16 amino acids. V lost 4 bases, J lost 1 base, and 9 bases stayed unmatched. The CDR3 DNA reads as TGTGCTAGTGGTTCCCCAGGGGGCGCGATTTCCTACGAGCAGTACTTC. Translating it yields CASGSPGGAISYEQYF. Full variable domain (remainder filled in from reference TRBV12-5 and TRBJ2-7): DARVTQTPRHKVTEMGQEVTMRCQPILGHNTVFWYRQTMMQGLELLAYFRNRAPLDDSGMPKDRFSAEMPDATLATLKIQPSEPRDSAVYFCASGSPGGAISYEQYFGPGTRLTVT.

CDR3 region: CASSDESGRTEAFF. The CDR3 coding sequence is TGTGCCAGCAGTGACGAATCGGGGCGCACTGAAGCTTTCTTT. This chain links TRBV2 with TRBJ1-1, with D tentatively TRBD1 (5 bases). With 3 bases removed from V and 4 bases from J, the gap between germline ends came to 12 bases. Germline V lookup: CDR1 SNHLY, CDR2 FYNNEI. The CDR3 is 14 amino acids. Variable domain in full (rest from reference TRBV2 and TRBJ1-1): EPEVTQTPSHQVTQMGQEVILRCVPISNHLYFYWYRQILGQKVEFLVSFYNNEISEKSEIFDDQFSVERPDGSNFTLKIRSTKLEDSAMYFCASSDESGRTEAFFGQGTRLTVV.

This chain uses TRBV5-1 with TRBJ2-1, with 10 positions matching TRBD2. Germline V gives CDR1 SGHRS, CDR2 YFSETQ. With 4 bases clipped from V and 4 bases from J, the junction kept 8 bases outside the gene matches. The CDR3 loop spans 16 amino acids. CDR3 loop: CASSPPASGSYNEQFF. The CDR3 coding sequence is TGCGCCAGCAGCCCCCCCGCTAGCGGGAGTTACAATGAGCAGTTCTTC.

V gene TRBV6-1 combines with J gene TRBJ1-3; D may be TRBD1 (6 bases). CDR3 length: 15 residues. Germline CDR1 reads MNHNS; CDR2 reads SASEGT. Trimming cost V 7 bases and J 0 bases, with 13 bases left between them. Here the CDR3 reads CASTRTALSGNTIYF. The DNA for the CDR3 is TGTGCCAGCACCCGGACAGCGCTCTCTGGAAACACCATATATTTT.

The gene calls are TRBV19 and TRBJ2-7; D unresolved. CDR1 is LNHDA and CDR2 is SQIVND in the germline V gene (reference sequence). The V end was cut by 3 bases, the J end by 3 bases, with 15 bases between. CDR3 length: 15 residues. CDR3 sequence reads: CASSIQLGFLYEQYF. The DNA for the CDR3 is TGTGCCAGTAGTATCCAACTGGGATTCCTCTACGAGCAGTACTTC. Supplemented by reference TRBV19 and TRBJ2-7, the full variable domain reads DGGITQSPKYLFRKEGQNVTLSCEQNLNHDAMYWYRQDPGQGLRLIYYSQIVNDFQKGDIAEGYSVSREKKESFPLTVTSAQKNPTAFYLCASSIQLGFLYEQYFGPGTRLTVT.

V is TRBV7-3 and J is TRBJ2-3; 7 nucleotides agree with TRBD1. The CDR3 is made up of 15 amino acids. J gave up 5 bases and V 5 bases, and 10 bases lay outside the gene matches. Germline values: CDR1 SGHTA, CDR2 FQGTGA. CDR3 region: CASSPANRGLDTQYF. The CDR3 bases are TGTGCCAGCAGCCCGGCGAACAGGGGTCTAGATACGCAGTATTTT.

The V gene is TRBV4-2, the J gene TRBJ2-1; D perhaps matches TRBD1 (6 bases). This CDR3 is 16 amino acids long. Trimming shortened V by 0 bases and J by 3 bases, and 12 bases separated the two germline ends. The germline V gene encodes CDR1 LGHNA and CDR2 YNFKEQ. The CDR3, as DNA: TGTGCCAGCAGCCAAGAAGTAGACAGGTACTACAATGAGCAGTTCTTC. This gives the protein CASSQEVDRYYNEQFF.

DNA of the CDR3: TGTGCCAGCAGCCAAACGACAGCCCTTTCTAACTATGGCTACACCTTC. Translated, it gives CASSQTTALSNYGYTF. The V call is TRBV9, the J call TRBJ1-2; possible D gene TRBD1, 5 bases. Germline values: CDR1 SGDLS, CDR2 YYNGEE. Trimming pared 4 bases from V and 0 bases from J, leaving 16 bases between. This CDR3 has 16 amino acids.

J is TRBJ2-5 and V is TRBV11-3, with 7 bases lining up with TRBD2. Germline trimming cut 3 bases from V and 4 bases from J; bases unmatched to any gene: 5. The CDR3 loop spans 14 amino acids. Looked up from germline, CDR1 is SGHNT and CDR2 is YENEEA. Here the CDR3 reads CASSFTGGTETQYF. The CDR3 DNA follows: TGTGCCAGCAGCTTTACGGGAGGAACAGAGACCCAGTACTTC.

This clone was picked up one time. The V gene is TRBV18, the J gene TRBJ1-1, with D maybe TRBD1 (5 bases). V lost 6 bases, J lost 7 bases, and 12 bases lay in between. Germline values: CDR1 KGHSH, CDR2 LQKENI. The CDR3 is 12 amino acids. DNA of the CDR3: TGTGCCAGCTCCCGAGGGGAGGGTGAAGCTTTCTTT. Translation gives CASSRGEGEAFF.

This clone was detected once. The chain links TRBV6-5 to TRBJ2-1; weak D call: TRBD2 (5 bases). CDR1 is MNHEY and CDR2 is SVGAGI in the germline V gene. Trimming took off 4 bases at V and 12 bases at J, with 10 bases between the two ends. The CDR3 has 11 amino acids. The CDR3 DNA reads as TGTGCCAGCAGTTTGTTCGGGATGCAGTTCTTC. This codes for CASSLFGMQFF.

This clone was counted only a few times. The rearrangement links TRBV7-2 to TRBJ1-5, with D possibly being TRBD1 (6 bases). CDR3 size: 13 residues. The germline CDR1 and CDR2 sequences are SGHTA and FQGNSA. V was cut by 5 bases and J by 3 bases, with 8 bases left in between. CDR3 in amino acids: CASSDRLNQPQHF. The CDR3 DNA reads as TGTGCCAGCAGCGACAGGCTCAATCAGCCCCAGCATTTT.

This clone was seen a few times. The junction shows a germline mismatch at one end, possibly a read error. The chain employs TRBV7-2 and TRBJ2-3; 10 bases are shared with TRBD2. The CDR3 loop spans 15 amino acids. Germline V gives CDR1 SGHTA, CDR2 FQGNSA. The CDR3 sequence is CASSLAGVSTDTQYF. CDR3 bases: TGTGCCAGCAGCCTAGCGGGAGTATCCACAGATACGCAGTATTTT.

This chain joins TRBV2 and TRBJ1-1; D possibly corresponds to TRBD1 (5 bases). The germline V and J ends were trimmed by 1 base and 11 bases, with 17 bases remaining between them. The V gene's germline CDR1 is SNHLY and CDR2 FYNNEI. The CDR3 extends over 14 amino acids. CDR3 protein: CASSEGQPGNMAFF. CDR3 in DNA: TGTGCCAGCAGTGAAGGACAGCCCGGCAATATGGCTTTCTTT.

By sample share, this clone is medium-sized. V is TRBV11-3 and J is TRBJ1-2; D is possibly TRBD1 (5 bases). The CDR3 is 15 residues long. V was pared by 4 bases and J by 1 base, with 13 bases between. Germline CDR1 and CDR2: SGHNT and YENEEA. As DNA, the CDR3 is TGTGCCAGCAGCTGGGGATCAGGGAGTAACTATGGCTACACCTTC. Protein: CASSWGSGSNYGYTF.